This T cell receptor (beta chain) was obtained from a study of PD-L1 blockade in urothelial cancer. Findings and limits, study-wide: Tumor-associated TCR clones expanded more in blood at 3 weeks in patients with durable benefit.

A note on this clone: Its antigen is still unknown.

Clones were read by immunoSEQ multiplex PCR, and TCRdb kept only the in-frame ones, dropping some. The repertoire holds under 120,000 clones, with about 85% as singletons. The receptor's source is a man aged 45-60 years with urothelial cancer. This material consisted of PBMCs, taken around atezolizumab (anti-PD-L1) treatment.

CDR3 sequence reads: CAWSRDSAYNEQFF. As DNA, the CDR3 is TGTGCCTGGAGTAGGGACTCGGCCTACAATGAGCAGTTCTTC. The chain is built from TRBV30 and TRBJ2-1, with D maybe TRBD2 (6 bases). Trimming removed 2 bases from V and 2 bases from J, with 10 bases in between. Germline CDR1 and CDR2: GTSNPN and SVGIG (reference sequence). This CDR3 comprises 14 residues. The whole variable domain, filled in from reference TRBV30 and TRBJ2-1, reads SQTIHQWPATLVQPVGSPLSLECTVEGTSNPNLYWYRQAAGRGLQLLFYSVGIGQISSEVPQNLSASRPQDRQFILSSKKLLLSDSGFYLCAWSRDSAYNEQFFGPGTRLTVL.